This TCR beta chain was captured in a study of cytotoxic CD8 clonotypes in ibrutinib-treated CLL. As regards this clone: Other DNA sequences of this sample code for an identical CDR3.

The repertoire was sequenced with immunoSEQ multiplex PCR; TCRdb's copy has only in-frame clones and lacks some. The sample yields about 140,000 clones, approximately 90% seen once. The CDR3 runs to 13 residues. CDR1 and CDR2 (germline): MDHEN, SYDVKM. The J segment lost 3 bases and the V segment lost 6 bases, leaving 5 bases of the junction unmatched. V gene TRBV28 combines with J gene TRBJ2-7, with 7 bases lining up with TRBD1. Sample: PBMCs, taken after 12 months of ibrutinib treatment. The source is a human donor with chronic lymphocytic leukemia. The CDR3 DNA reads TGTGCCAGCAGCCCTGGGACAGTCTACGAGCAGTACTTC. Protein: CASSPGTVYEQYF.